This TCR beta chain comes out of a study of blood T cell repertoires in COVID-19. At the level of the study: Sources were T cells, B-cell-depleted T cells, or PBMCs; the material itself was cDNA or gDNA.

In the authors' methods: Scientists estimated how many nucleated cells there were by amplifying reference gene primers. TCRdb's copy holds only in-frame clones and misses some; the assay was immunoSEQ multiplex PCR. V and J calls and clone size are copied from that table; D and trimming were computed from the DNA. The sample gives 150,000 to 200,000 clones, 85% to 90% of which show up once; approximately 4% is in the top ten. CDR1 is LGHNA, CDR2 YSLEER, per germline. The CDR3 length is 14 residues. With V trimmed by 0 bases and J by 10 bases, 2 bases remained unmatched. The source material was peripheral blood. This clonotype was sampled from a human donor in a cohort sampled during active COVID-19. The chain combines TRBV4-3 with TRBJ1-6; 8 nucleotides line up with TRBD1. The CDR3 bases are TGCGCCAGCAGCCAAGACAGGGGGCCATCACCCCTCCACTTT. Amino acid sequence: CASSQDRGPSPLHF.